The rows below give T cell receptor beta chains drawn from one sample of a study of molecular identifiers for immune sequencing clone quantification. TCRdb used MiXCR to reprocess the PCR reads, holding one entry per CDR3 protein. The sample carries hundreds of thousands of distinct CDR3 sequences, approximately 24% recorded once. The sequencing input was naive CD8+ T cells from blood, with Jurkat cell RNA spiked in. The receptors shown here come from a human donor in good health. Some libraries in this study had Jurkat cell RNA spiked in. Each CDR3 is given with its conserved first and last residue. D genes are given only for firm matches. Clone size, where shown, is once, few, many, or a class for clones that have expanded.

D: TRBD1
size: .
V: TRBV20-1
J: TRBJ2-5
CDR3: CSARVGTGEETQYF
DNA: TGCAGTGCTAGAGTAGGGACAGGGGAAGAGACCCAGTACTTC

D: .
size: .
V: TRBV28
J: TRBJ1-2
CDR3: CASSPTGLNLDGYTF
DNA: TGTGCCAGCAGTCCCACGGGACTGAATTTAGATGGCTACACCTTC

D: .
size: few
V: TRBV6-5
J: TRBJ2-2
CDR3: CASSYGRSTGELFF
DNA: TGTGCCAGCAGTTACGGTCGTAGTACCGGGGAGCTGTTTTTT

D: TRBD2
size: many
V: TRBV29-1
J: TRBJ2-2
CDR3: CSVAGGPLNTGELFF
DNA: TGCAGCGTCGCGGGGGGGCCCCTGAACACCGGGGAGCTGTTTTTT

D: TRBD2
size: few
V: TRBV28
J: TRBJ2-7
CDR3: CASSFLAGVPSYEQYF
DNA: TGTGCCAGCAGTTTCCTAGCGGGAGTACCATCCTACGAGCAGTACTTC

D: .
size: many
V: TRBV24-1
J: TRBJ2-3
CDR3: CATRRGGQESYTDTQYF
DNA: TGTGCCACCAGGAGGGGGGGGCAGGAGAGCTACACAGATACGCAGTATTTT

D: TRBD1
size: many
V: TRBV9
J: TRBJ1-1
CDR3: CASGQENTEAFF
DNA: TGTGCCAGCGGACAGGAGAACACTGAAGCTTTCTTT

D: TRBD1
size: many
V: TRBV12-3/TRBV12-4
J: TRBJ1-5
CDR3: CASSSDRVGSNQPQHF
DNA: TGTGCCAGCAGTTCTGACAGGGTAGGGAGCAATCAGCCCCAGCATTTT

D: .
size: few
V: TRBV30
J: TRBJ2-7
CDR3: CAWRRGGLTYEQYF
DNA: TGTGCCTGGAGAAGGGGGGGACTTACCTACGAGCAGTACTTC

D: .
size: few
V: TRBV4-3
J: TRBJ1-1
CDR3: CASSYRGQAFF
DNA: TGCGCCAGCAGCTATAGGGGACAAGCTTTCTTT

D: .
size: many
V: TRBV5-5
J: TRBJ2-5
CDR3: CASSQPGRSQETQYF
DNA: TGTGCCAGCAGCCAACCTGGGAGATCGCAAGAGACCCAGTACTTC

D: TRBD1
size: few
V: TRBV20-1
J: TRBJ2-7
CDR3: CSAIGTDLFYEQCF
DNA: TGCAGTGCTATCGGGACAGACCTTTTCTACGAGCAGTGCTTC

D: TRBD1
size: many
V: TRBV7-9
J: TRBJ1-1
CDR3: CASSPPGTGLNTEAFF
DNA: TGTGCCAGCAGCCCGCCAGGGACAGGGCTAAACACTGAAGCTTTCTTT

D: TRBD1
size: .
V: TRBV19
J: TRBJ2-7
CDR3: CASSMNGTGYEQYF
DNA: TGTGCCAGTAGTATGAACGGGACAGGTTACGAGCAGTACTTC

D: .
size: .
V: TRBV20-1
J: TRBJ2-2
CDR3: CSGRAVNTGELFF
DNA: TGCAGTGGGAGGGCTGTAAACACCGGGGAGCTGTTTTTT

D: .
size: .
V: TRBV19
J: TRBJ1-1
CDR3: CASATGWNTEAFF
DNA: TGTGCCAGCGCGACAGGCTGGAACACTGAAGCTTTCTTT

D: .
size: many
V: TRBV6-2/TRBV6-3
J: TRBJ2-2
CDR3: CASSYFLGQPSNTGELFF
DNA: TGTGCCAGCAGTTACTTTCTCGGACAGCCTTCGAACACCGGGGAGCTGTTTTTT

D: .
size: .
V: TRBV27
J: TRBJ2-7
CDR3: CASNLSGNYEQYF
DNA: TGTGCCAGCAATTTATCAGGGAACTACGAGCAGTACTTC